Sequencing of this TCR beta chain was carried out in a study of cytomegalovirus exposure and HLA in healthy donors. Germline-derived CDR1 and CDR2 are ENHRY and SYGVKD. Trimming pared 8 bases from V and 2 bases from J, leaving 7 bases between. The CDR3 is 13 residues long. The PCR employed 60 Vbeta primers together with 13 Jbeta primers. TCRdb keeps only in-frame clones here, not all; method: immunoSEQ multiplex PCR. This sample carries some 120,000 clones, over 65% of them seen once, and the ten largest clones take about 20%. The chain couples TRBV10-3 to TRBJ2-6; TRBD2 is a possible D gene (6 bases). Sequences were obtained from PBMCs. The clonotype was recovered from a man aged 18 to 29 in good health and CMV-seropositive. CDR3 protein: CAIAGTGANVLTF. CDR3 nucleotide sequence: TGTGCCATCGCGGGGACTGGGGCCAACGTCCTGACTTTC.